One and the same sample provided the 29 T cell receptor beta chains below, sequenced in a study of cytomegalovirus exposure and HLA in healthy donors. The PCR had 60 Vbeta and 13 Jbeta primers. The method was immunoSEQ multiplex PCR; TCRdb's version includes in-frame clones alone and lacks a portion of them. This sample has about 93,000 clones; roughly 80% occur once, and the top ten carry over 2%. Sequences were obtained from PBMCs. These receptor sequences come from a boy aged 10-17 years in good health and CMV-seronegative.

This sequence joins TRBV7-6 and TRBJ1-4; 10 bases match TRBD1. V lost 3 bases, J lost 6 bases, and 13 bases stayed unmatched. Germline assignment: CDR1 SGHVS and CDR2 FNYEAQ. The CDR3 has 18 residues. The CDR3 here is CASSFSFGTGDGDEKLFF. CDR3 bases: TGTGCCAGCAGCTTCTCCTTCGGGACAGGGGACGGAGATGAAAAACTGTTTTTT.

V gene TRBV6-5 combines with J gene TRBJ2-1; 9 nucleotides agree with TRBD2. The CDR3 sequence is 16 residues long. The ends lost 0 bases at V and 7 bases at J; junction bases unmatched: 7. Germline V lookup: CDR1 MNHEY, CDR2 SVGAGI. This CDR3 reads CASSYSWLAGWNEQFF. The CDR3, as DNA: TGTGCCAGCAGTTACTCTTGGCTAGCGGGATGGAATGAGCAGTTCTTC.

The CDR3 region has the DNA TGTGCCAGCAGTTCCGTATGGTCGGGGGTACTATTGGGGGTGGCTAATGAAAAACTGTTTTTT. Protein product: CASSSVWSGVLLGVANEKLFF. The gene calls are TRBV28 and TRBJ1-4, with D possibly being TRBD1 (5 bases). The germline V and J ends were trimmed by 4 bases and 3 bases, with 30 bases remaining between them. Germline assignment: CDR1 MDHEN and CDR2 SYDVKM. This CDR3 is built from 21 residues.

The V and J genes are TRBV30 and TRBJ1-2; perhaps TRBD1 as D (6 bases). The germline V gene has CDR1 GTSNPN and CDR2 SVGIG (reference sequence). CDR3 length: 16 residues. The V and J ends lost 1 base and 4 bases respectively, with 19 bases between them. The CDR3 reads CAWSATQGTRVYGYTF. The CDR3 DNA sequence: TGTGCCTGGAGTGCAACCCAGGGGACACGGGTCTATGGCTACACCTTC.

This chain connects TRBV16 to TRBJ1-2; D unclear. V lost 4 bases and J lost 5, with 11 bases in between. CDR3 length: 13 amino acids. Germline V lookup: CDR1 KGHSY, CDR2 FQNENV. The CDR3 region is CASSRAITYGYTF. The CDR3 DNA is TGTGCCAGCAGCCGTGCGATTACGTATGGCTACACCTTC.

The rearrangement joins TRBV30 to TRBJ2-3; D is perhaps TRBD1 (6 bases). Germline-derived CDR1 and CDR2 are GTSNPN and SVGIG (reference sequence). The V end was cut by 2 bases, the J end by 4 bases, with 10 bases between. The CDR3 loop spans 13 amino acids. Here the CDR3 reads CAWSLDSPDTQYF. In nucleotides, the CDR3 is TGTGCCTGGAGTCTGGACAGCCCAGATACGCAGTATTTT. Using reference TRBV30 and TRBJ2-3 for the parts outside the CDR3, the full variable domain is SQTIHQWPATLVQPVGSPLSLECTVEGTSNPNLYWYRQAAGRGLQLLFYSVGIGQISSEVPQNLSASRPQDRQFILSSKKLLLSDSGFYLCAWSLDSPDTQYFGPGTRLTVL.

The chain joins TRBV13 to TRBJ2-5, with D uncertain. Germline assignment: CDR1 PRHDT and CDR2 FYEKMQ (reference sequence). The CDR3 covers 15 residues. V was clipped by 6 bases and J by 5 bases, with 19 bases between them. CDR3 in DNA: TGTGCCAGCAGTTCCACTTCACCCTACGATGAGACCCAGTACTTC. This sequence encodes CASSSTSPYDETQYF. The complete variable domain, with remaining parts taken from reference TRBV13 and TRBJ2-5, reads AAGVIQSPRHLIKEKRETATLKCYPIPRHDTVYWYQQGPGQDPQFLISFYEKMQSDKGSIPDRFSAQQFSDYHSELNMSSLELGDSALYFCASSSTSPYDETQYFGPGTRLLVL.

V gene TRBV6-5 combines with J gene TRBJ2-5; D might be TRBD2 (6 bases). In germline, CDR1 is MNHEY, CDR2 SVGAGI. V was clipped by 7 bases and J by 9 bases, with 18 bases between them. This CDR3 comprises 13 residues. The DNA for the CDR3 is TGTGCCAGCACCCGAGGGGTTGGGGAGGCCCAGTACTTC. Translating it yields CASTRGVGEAQYF.

On this clone itself: Other DNA sequences in this specimen translate into the identical CDR3. The rearrangement joins TRBV30 to TRBJ2-1; no definite D call. The CDR3 extends over 13 amino acids. Germline-derived CDR1 and CDR2 are GTSNPN and SVGIG (reference sequence). The germline V and J ends were trimmed by 2 bases and 5 bases, with 10 bases remaining between them. The CDR3 loop is CAWSPGPNNEQFF. CDR3 DNA sequence: TGTGCCTGGAGTCCTGGGCCAAACAATGAGCAGTTCTTC.

The chain joins TRBV29-1 to TRBJ1-1; D gene ambiguous. This CDR3 is built from 11 residues. The V gene lost 7 bases and the J gene lost 0 bases, with 6 bases spanning the gap. Germline CDR1 SQVTM, CDR2 ANQGSEA. CDR3 bases: TGCAGCGAGAACTTGAACACTGAAGCTTTCTTT. Translation gives CSENLNTEAFF.

This clone has a handful of counts. The chain employs TRBV28 and TRBJ2-7; the match to TRBD1 covers 10 bases. There are 14 residues in the CDR3. Germline V gene data show CDR1 as MDHEN and CDR2 as SYDVKM. V was clipped by 4 bases and J by 3 bases; unmatched bases: 3. CDR3 sequence: CASSSGTGVYEQYF. The DNA for the CDR3 is TGTGCCAGCAGTTCCGGGACAGGGGTCTACGAGCAGTACTTC.

This chain connects TRBV7-2 to TRBJ2-1; possible D gene TRBD2, 5 bases. V was cut by 1 base and J by 0 bases, with 10 bases left in between. The CDR3 consists of 16 residues. Germline V gene lookup returns CDR1 SGHTA and CDR2 FQGNSA. The DNA for the CDR3 is TGTGCCAGCAGCTTAGGAAGCGGCGCCTCCTACAATGAGCAGTTCTTC. Translated, it gives CASSLGSGASYNEQFF.

Note on this clone: The same CDR3 can be traced to other DNA sequences in this sample. This chain joins TRBV6-5 and TRBJ2-2; a weak D match, TRBD2 (5 bases). The ends were cut back, 0 bases at V and 4 bases at J, with 6 bases in the middle. Germline V gene lookup returns CDR1 MNHEY and CDR2 SVGAGI. The CDR3 totals 14 residues. CDR3 region: CASSYSGGTGELFF. CDR3 bases: TGTGCCAGCAGTTACTCTGGAGGCACCGGGGAGCTGTTTTTT.

This sequence joins TRBV5-4 and TRBJ1-2; possibly TRBD1 for D (6 bases). The length of the CDR3 is 14 residues. Between the trimmed V and J ends, which lost 4 bases and 3 bases, there was a span of 13 bases. CDR1 SGHNT and CDR2 YYREEE come from the germline V gene (reference sequence). The CDR3 is CASSLDSTDYGYTF. The CDR3 DNA is TGTGCCAGCAGCCTGGACAGCACGGACTATGGCTACACCTTC.

The chain combines TRBV7-9 with TRBJ1-1; D is uncertain. V gave up 1 base and J gave up 6 bases, with 12 bases separating them. Germline V gives CDR1 SEHNR, CDR2 FQNEAQ (reference sequence). The CDR3 covers 14 residues. This CDR3 is CASSLGSRGPEAFF. The CDR3, as DNA: TGTGCCAGCAGCTTAGGAAGCCGGGGTCCTGAAGCTTTCTTT.

The chain has TRBV10-1 and TRBJ2-7; 9 positions agree with TRBD2. Germline CDR1 is WNHNN and CDR2 is SYGVQD (reference sequence). Trimming took 8 bases from V and 6 from J; bases not matched to a gene: 17. The CDR3 totals 16 residues. The CDR3 spells CASSYFSGSAVGEQYF. CDR3 nucleotides: TGCGCCAGCTCATACTTTAGCGGGAGTGCCGTAGGCGAGCAGTACTTC.

A word on this clone: In the same sample, other DNA sequences code for this CDR3. The J gene is TRBJ2-7, the V gene TRBV7-2; no reliable D call. V lost 5 bases, J lost 3 bases, and 8 bases lay in between. From germline, CDR1 is SGHTA and CDR2 FQGNSA. The CDR3 totals 12 residues. The CDR3 spells CASSLTSYEQYF. Written as DNA, the CDR3 is TGTGCCAGCAGCCTCACCAGCTACGAGCAGTACTTC. Full variable domain (rest looked up from reference TRBV7-2 and TRBJ2-7): GAGVSQSPSNKVTEKGKDVELRCDPISGHTALYWYRQSLGQGLEFLIYFQGNSAPDKSGLPSDRFSAERTGGSVSTLTIQRTQQEDSAVYLCASSLTSYEQYFGPGTRLTVT.

This clone came up a few times. V usage is TRBV10-3 and J usage is TRBJ2-7; 8 nucleotides align to TRBD1. Per the germline V gene, CDR1 is ENHRY and CDR2 is SYGVKD. V dropped 3 bases and J dropped 0; count of bases not matched to a gene: 4. CDR3 length: 15 amino acids. The CDR3 reads CAISDRDRSSYEQYF. CDR3 nucleotides: TGTGCCATCAGTGACCGGGACAGGAGCTCCTACGAGCAGTACTTC.

J is TRBJ2-7 and V is TRBV5-4; D might be TRBD2 (5 bases). The CDR3 contains 15 residues. The V gene lost 0 bases and the J gene lost 3 bases, with 13 bases spanning the gap. CDR1 and CDR2 (germline): SGHNT, YYREEE (reference sequence). The CDR3 sequence is CASSLDSFSVYEQYF. CDR3 nucleotide sequence: TGTGCCAGCAGCTTGGATAGTTTTAGCGTCTACGAGCAGTACTTC.

The V call is TRBV13, the J call TRBJ2-7; possible D gene TRBD2, 5 bases. Trimming cost V 1 base and J 5 bases, with 12 bases left between them. Germline CDR1 PRHDT, CDR2 FYEKMQ (reference sequence). The CDR3 totals 14 residues. For the CDR3, the DNA is TGTGCCAGCAGCTTAGATTTTAGCGACAACGAGCAGTACTTC. Translation: CASSLDFSDNEQYF.

This clone was seen a single time. Written as DNA, the CDR3 is TGCGCCAGCAGCTCCACAGCGGGAGCCGGCTACAATGAGCAGTTCTTC. Its translation: CASSSTAGAGYNEQFF. The chain combines TRBV5-1 with TRBJ2-1; 8 positions match TRBD2. The CDR3 is 16 residues long. J was trimmed by 3 bases and V by 3 bases; bases with no gene match: 8. Germline CDR1 and CDR2: SGHRS and YFSETQ.

V is TRBV7-2 and J is TRBJ2-7; D is ambiguous. Germline V CDR1 and CDR2: SGHTA, FQGNSA. Trimming took 5 bases from V and 0 from J, leaving 14 bases between them. There are 15 residues in the CDR3. The CDR3 sequence: CASSSVLLSSYEQYF. The CDR3, as DNA: TGTGCCAGCAGCAGCGTTCTCCTTAGCTCCTACGAGCAGTACTTC.

The chain uses TRBV7-3 and TRBJ1-2; TRBD1 is a possible D gene (6 bases). The CDR3 contains 13 residues. Germline V gene sequence: CDR1 SGHTA, CDR2 FQGTGA. V was cut by 3 bases and J by 3 bases, with 8 bases left in between. The CDR3 reads CASSLDRYYGYTF. CDR3 bases: TGTGCCAGCAGCTTGGACAGATACTATGGCTACACCTTC.

The CDR3 region has the DNA TGTGCCAGCAGTTTATTCGGGAACTCCTACGAGCAGTACTTC. This translates into CASSLFGNSYEQYF. V gene TRBV28 combines with J gene TRBJ2-7, with D perhaps matching TRBD2 (5 bases). This CDR3 is 14 amino acids long. Germline CDR1 reads MDHEN; CDR2 reads SYDVKM. V lost 1 base and J 0 bases, leaving 7 bases between the germline ends.

CDR3 DNA sequence: TGTGCCAGCAGTCCCACAGAGAACACTGAAGCTTTCTTT. It encodes CASSPTENTEAFF. The chain joins TRBV6-1 to TRBJ1-1; D not certain. The CDR3 covers 13 residues. V was cut by 5 bases and J by 1 base, with 8 bases left in between. Germline CDR1 MNHNS, CDR2 SASEGT.

The chain has TRBV25-1 and TRBJ2-5, with 7 bases that match TRBD2. This CDR3 contains 14 residues. The V segment lost 5 bases and the J segment 9 bases; nucleotides outside the gene matches: 12. Germline assignment: CDR1 MGHDK and CDR2 SYGVNS. CDR3 sequence (DNA): TGTGCCAGCAGTTTGCCTAGCGGAACCGGGGCCCAGTACTTC. Protein: CASSLPSGTGAQYF.

The CDR3 DNA follows: TGCAGCGTTGAAGTCGCCGGGTATGAAAAACTGTTTTTT. Protein sequence: CSVEVAGYEKLFF. This rearrangement joins TRBV29-1 to TRBJ1-4; no clear D. This CDR3 has 13 amino acids. Trimming took 1 base from V and 6 from J, leaving 9 bases between them. Germline assignment: CDR1 SQVTM and CDR2 ANQGSEA.

V and J are TRBV10-3 and TRBJ2-3; D is unresolved. Deletions cut 4 bases from V and 2 bases from J, with 16 bases between. CDR3 length: 16 amino acids. CDR1 ENHRY and CDR2 SYGVKD come from the germline V gene. CDR3 sequence: CAISVSDKAYTDTQYF. Written as DNA, the CDR3 is TGTGCCATCAGTGTTTCTGACAAAGCTTACACAGATACGCAGTATTTT.

The chain couples TRBV2 to TRBJ1-4; D may be TRBD1 (6 bases). The germline V gene encodes CDR1 SNHLY and CDR2 FYNNEI. This CDR3 spans 15 amino acids. V lost 6 bases and J 6 bases, leaving 17 bases between the germline ends. Here the CDR3 reads CASRRRGTVDEKLFF. CDR3 DNA sequence: TGTGCCAGCAGGAGAAGGGGGACGGTAGATGAAAAACTGTTTTTT.